A single sample is the source of the 29 T cell receptor beta chains below, sequenced in a study of shared clonotypes between healthy human individuals. Produced via immunoSEQ multiplex PCR; TCRdb's table is partial and in-frame only. Counted here are millions of clones, more than 85% occurring once; the ten biggest clones make up about 0.39%. Sequencing was carried out using naive CD4+ T cells from PBMCs. The subset: CD45RA+ positively selected. Receptor source: a man aged 18 to 35 in good health. Some clones in this sample may be carry-over from other donors' samples.

CDR3: CASRSGGWVNQPQHF. The CDR3 DNA reads TGTGCCAGCAGATCAGGGGGCTGGGTCAATCAGCCCCAGCATTTT. The chain couples TRBV6-6 to TRBJ1-5; TRBD1 matches at 8 bases. The CDR3 covers 15 residues. V shed 6 bases, J shed 3 bases, and the junction held 7 bases outside the gene matches. Germline assignment: CDR1 MNHNY and CDR2 SVGAGI (reference sequence).

The chain couples TRBV29-1 to TRBJ1-2, with 7 bases fitting TRBD1. This CDR3 region has 14 residues. The J segment lost 8 bases and the V segment lost 1 base, leaving 10 bases of the junction unmatched. CDR1 is SQVTM, CDR2 ANQGSEA, per germline. This chain's CDR3 is CSVEGDSQVGGYTF. The CDR3 nucleotides are TGCAGCGTTGAAGGGGACAGCCAAGTGGGGGGCTACACCTTC.

This chain uses TRBV7-8 with TRBJ1-4; D is unresolved. Trimming took off 0 bases at V and 5 bases at J, with 16 bases between the two ends. This CDR3 has 17 residues. Germline assignment: CDR1 SGHVS and CDR2 FQNEAQ. The CDR3 DNA reads as TGTGCCAGCAGCTTAGCCCCTCGGACCCAACAGAATGAAAAACTGTTTTTT. Translating it yields CASSLAPRTQQNEKLFF. Drawing the rest from reference TRBV7-8 and TRBJ1-4, the complete variable domain is GAGVSQSPRYKVAKRGQDVALRCDPISGHVSLFWYQQALGQGPEFLTYFQNEAQLDKSGLPSDRFFAERPEGSVSTLKIQRTQQEDSAVYLCASSLAPRTQQNEKLFFGSGTQLSVL.

This sequence joins TRBV9 and TRBJ1-2; a weak D match, TRBD1 (6 bases). This CDR3 has 15 residues. Germline V gene sequence: CDR1 SGDLS, CDR2 YYNGEE. V lost 6 bases and J 8 bases, leaving 23 bases between the germline ends. The DNA for the CDR3 is TGTGCCAGCACCCCGGGGGGCGCTTTCATTCGGGGCTACACCTTC. Translating it yields CASTPGGAFIRGYTF.

The chain couples TRBV11-2 to TRBJ2-5; no clear D gene. The DNA end is a closer match to TRBJ2-7, so the J assignment may be wrong. Germline V lookup: CDR1 SGHAT, CDR2 FQNNGV. This CDR3 comprises 14 residues. The CDR3 coding sequence is TGTGCCAGCAGCTTAGGACACACGACCTACGAGCAGTACTTC. Its translation: CASSLGHTTYEQYF.

The chain links TRBV7-6 to TRBJ2-5; D remains ambiguous. Germline V gene data show CDR1 as SGHVS and CDR2 as FNYEAQ. The CDR3 runs to 14 residues. V was pared by 1 base and J by 5 bases, with 11 bases between. The DNA for the CDR3 is TGTGCCAGCAGCTTAGGCCCCGTTCGGGAGACCCAGTACTTC. Protein product: CASSLGPVRETQYF.

This clone is a singleton in its sample. V and J are TRBV6-4 and TRBJ1-5; TRBD1 agrees at 11 bases. V trimming: 3 bases; J trimming: 7 bases; junction bases outside the gene matches: 8. CDR3 size: 16 residues. Looked up from germline, CDR1 is MRHNA and CDR2 is SNTAGT. The CDR3 DNA reads TGTGCCAGCAGTGATTCCAGGACAGGGGGCAGCCAGCCCCAGCATTTT. Translated, it gives CASSDSRTGGSQPQHF.

The rearrangement uses TRBV7-2 and TRBJ2-1; 15 nucleotides agree with TRBD2. Germline V gives CDR1 SGHTA, CDR2 FQGNSA. Losses at the gene ends were 5 bases for V and 9 bases for J; bases not matched to a gene: 8. This CDR3 is built from 16 residues. For the CDR3, the DNA is TGTGCCAGCAGCCCCCCGGGACTAGCGGGGGGCGGTGAGCAGTTCTTC. This encodes CASSPPGLAGGGEQFF.

The chain carries TRBV2 and TRBJ1-3; D perhaps matches TRBD1 (5 bases). Trimming stripped 1 base from V and 2 bases from J, with 9 bases between. Germline CDR1 reads SNHLY; CDR2 reads FYNNEI. This CDR3 spans 15 amino acids. CDR3 amino acids: CASSEVRVTGNTIYF. The CDR3 DNA reads as TGTGCCAGCAGTGAAGTCAGGGTAACTGGAAACACCATATATTTT.

This rearrangement joins TRBV7-9 to TRBJ2-1; D not certain. Germline values: CDR1 SEHNR, CDR2 FQNEAQ (reference sequence). This CDR3 spans 11 amino acids. The germline V and J ends were trimmed by 5 bases and 10 bases, with 9 bases remaining between them. The CDR3 spells CASSLRFEQFF. CDR3 bases: TGTGCCAGCAGCCTTAGATTCGAGCAGTTCTTC.

The V call is TRBV7-2, the J call TRBJ1-1; 7 bases align to TRBD1. After removal of 1 base from V and 10 bases from J, the junction contained 9 bases not matched to a gene. The germline CDR1 and CDR2 sequences are SGHTA and FQGNSA. The CDR3 totals 14 residues. In DNA, the CDR3 is TGTGCCAGCAGCTTAGGGATCCAACAGGGGAGAGCTTTCTTT. Translation: CASSLGIQQGRAFF. Drawing the rest from reference TRBV7-2 and TRBJ1-1, the complete variable domain is GAGVSQSPSNKVTEKGKDVELRCDPISGHTALYWYRQSLGQGLEFLIYFQGNSAPDKSGLPSDRFSAERTGGSVSTLTIQRTQQEDSAVYLCASSLGIQQGRAFFGQGTRLTVV.

The chain uses TRBV10-3 and TRBJ2-5, with 7 bases identical to TRBD1. With V trimmed by 4 bases and J by 2 bases, 16 bases remained unmatched. This CDR3 has 18 residues. From germline, CDR1 is ENHRY and CDR2 SYGVKD. The CDR3 reads CAISASPRGRIVQETQYF. CDR3 sequence (DNA): TGTGCCATCAGTGCGTCCCCTAGGGGGCGTATAGTTCAAGAGACCCAGTACTTC.

As for this clone: Additional DNA sequences in this sample encode the identical CDR3. This chain uses TRBV28 with TRBJ2-7; tentatively, D is TRBD2 (6 bases). V was clipped by 2 bases and J by 1 base, with 9 bases between them. Germline CDR1 reads MDHEN; CDR2 reads SYDVKM. The length of the CDR3 is 14 residues. This CDR3 reads CASSLGGRSYEQYF. Here the CDR3 DNA reads TGTGCCAGCAGTTTAGGGGGGAGATCCTACGAGCAGTACTTC.

This clone was seen once. The rearrangement links TRBV5-6 to TRBJ2-3; D remains ambiguous. The CDR3 spans 15 residues. Trimming cost V 3 bases and J 5 bases, with 16 bases left between them. CDR1 is SGHDT, CDR2 YYEEEE, per germline. The CDR3 here is CASSWRPPDGDTQYF. DNA of the CDR3: TGTGCCAGCAGCTGGCGGCCGCCCGACGGAGATACGCAGTATTTT.

The rearrangement links TRBV7-8 to TRBJ2-7; 10 bases align to TRBD2. The germline gives CDR1 SGHVS, CDR2 FQNEAQ. The V and J ends lost 2 bases and 5 bases, in that order; junction bases with no gene match: 3. CDR3 size: 14 residues. This CDR3 is CASSLLLAGHEQYF. CDR3 sequence (DNA): TGTGCCAGCAGCTTATTACTAGCGGGACACGAGCAGTACTTC. Together with reference TRBV7-8 and TRBJ2-7, the CDR3 gives the full variable domain: GAGVSQSPRYKVAKRGQDVALRCDPISGHVSLFWYQQALGQGPEFLTYFQNEAQLDKSGLPSDRFFAERPEGSVSTLKIQRTQQEDSAVYLCASSLLLAGHEQYFGPGTRLTVT.

The rearrangement joins TRBV4-3 to TRBJ2-1; D possibly corresponds to TRBD1 (5 bases). Trimming removed 0 bases from V and 0 bases from J, with 9 bases in between. There are 16 residues in the CDR3. Germline CDR1 is LGHNA and CDR2 is YSLEER. This chain's CDR3 is CASSQDKQASYNEQFF. CDR3 coding DNA: TGCGCCAGCAGCCAAGATAAACAGGCCTCCTACAATGAGCAGTTCTTC.

The chain carries TRBV19 and TRBJ2-2; 8 bases are shared with TRBD1. This CDR3 contains 15 residues. Trimming cost V 5 bases and J 5 bases; bases outside gene matches: 7. The germline CDR1 and CDR2 sequences are LNHDA and SQIVND (reference sequence). CDR3 nucleotides: TGTGCCAGTAGTCGCAGGGGGCGCGGTACCGGGGAGCTGTTTTTT. This sequence encodes CASSRRGRGTGELFF.

The chain employs TRBV6-5 and TRBJ2-7; 9 bases are shared with TRBD1. J gave up 4 bases and V 0 bases, and 4 bases lay outside the gene matches. Germline V gives CDR1 MNHEY, CDR2 SVGAGI. The CDR3 is 15 amino acids. In DNA form, the CDR3 reads TGTGCCAGCAGTTACTCTACCGGACAGGGGTACGAGCAGTACTTC. As protein: CASSYSTGQGYEQYF.

This clone was detected once. The V gene is TRBV29-1, the J gene TRBJ2-1, with D uncertain. Germline assignment: CDR1 SQVTM and CDR2 ANQGSEA. The germline V and J ends were trimmed by 4 bases and 0 bases, with 13 bases remaining between them. The CDR3 length is 15 residues. The CDR3 region is CSVGPRLSSYNEQFF. The CDR3 DNA follows: TGCAGCGTTGGACCTAGATTGAGCTCCTACAATGAGCAGTTCTTC.

The CDR3 DNA is TGTGCCAGCAGTTCGCTCGCCGGTTGGGTCTATGGCTACACCTTC. This translates into CASSSLAGWVYGYTF. The J gene is TRBJ1-2, the V gene TRBV6-5; D unclear. Trimming stripped 4 bases from V and 4 bases from J, with 16 bases between. The CDR3 consists of 15 residues. Germline assignment: CDR1 MNHEY and CDR2 SVGAGI.

The chain employs TRBV7-8 and TRBJ1-1; D gene ambiguous. CDR1 is SGHVS, CDR2 FQNEAQ, per germline. The V gene lost 3 bases and the J gene lost 1 base, with 6 bases spanning the gap. The CDR3 runs to 13 residues. CDR3 nucleotides: TGTGCCAGCAGCTTTCAGGAGAACACTGAAGCTTTCTTT. Its protein product is CASSFQENTEAFF.

The chain links TRBV6-1 to TRBJ2-1; possibly TRBD2 for D (7 bases). V lost 1 base and J lost 10, with 14 bases in between. The length of the CDR3 is 14 residues. The germline CDR1 and CDR2 sequences are MNHNS and SASEGT. CDR3 coding DNA: TGTGCCAGCAGTGAAGGGGGAGGGGGTCGAGAGCAGTTCTTC. This gives the protein CASSEGGGGREQFF.

The chain is built from TRBV23-1 and TRBJ2-7; no reliable D call. TRBV23-1 is recorded as an ORF, its role being uncertain. The CDR3 sequence is 16 residues long. With 1 base removed from V and 0 bases from J, the gap between germline ends came to 13 bases. DNA of the CDR3: TGCGCCAGCAGTCAATTGTCGGCTCCCAGCTCCTACGAGCAGTACTTC. Amino acid sequence: CASSQLSAPSSYEQYF.

Note on this clone: Other DNA sequences within the sample encode an identical CDR3. The rearrangement joins TRBV7-3 to TRBJ2-7; D not certain. Trimming removed 0 bases at V and 0 bases at J, with 3 bases between. This CDR3 comprises 13 residues. From germline, CDR1 is SGHTA and CDR2 FQGTGA. CDR3 sequence: CASSLTSSYEQYF. For the CDR3, the DNA is TGTGCCAGCAGCTTAACTAGCTCCTACGAGCAGTACTTC.

This rearrangement joins TRBV9 to TRBJ2-3; the D is unclear. This CDR3 is 15 amino acids long. V gave up 4 bases and J gave up 4 bases, with 16 bases separating them. CDR1 and CDR2 (germline): SGDLS, YYNGEE. The CDR3 protein is CASSPSVRDSDTQYF. The DNA of the CDR3 is TGTGCCAGCAGCCCTTCGGTGAGAGATTCAGATACGCAGTATTTT.

This sequence joins TRBV7-3 and TRBJ1-4, with D unclear. This CDR3 is built from 15 residues. V was shortened by 1 base and J by 5 bases, with 11 bases between the two germline ends. Germline V gene sequence: CDR1 SGHTA, CDR2 FQGTGA. The CDR3 DNA reads as TGTGCCAGCAGCTTAAGAGGGCTCCTGAATGAAAAACTGTTTTTT. Its translation: CASSLRGLLNEKLFF.

This chain links TRBV28 with TRBJ2-3; D call uncertain. This CDR3 region has 16 residues. Per germline, CDR1 MDHEN and CDR2 SYDVKM. The V end lost 1 base, the J end lost 4 bases, and 15 bases lay between the germline ends. The CDR3 sequence is CASSLLSLGLSDTQYF. For the CDR3, the DNA is TGTGCCAGCAGTTTATTAAGTTTGGGCCTCTCAGATACGCAGTATTTT.

As for this clone: Other DNA sequences in this sample translate to the same CDR3. CDR3 nucleotides: TGTGCCAGCAGTTCACCCGGACGGAACACTGAAGCTTTCTTT. It specifies CASSSPGRNTEAFF. This chain connects TRBV28 to TRBJ1-1; no reliable D call. Deletions cut 4 bases from V and 1 base from J, with 10 bases between. The germline gives CDR1 MDHEN, CDR2 SYDVKM. This CDR3 has 14 residues.

This clone has just a few counts. The genes are TRBV2 and TRBJ1-5, with TRBD1 matching over 11 bases. The CDR3 has 14 residues. CDR1 and CDR2 (germline): SNHLY, FYNNEI. After removal of 3 bases from V and 7 bases from J, the junction contained 2 bases not matched to a gene. This CDR3 is CASSDRTGGQPQHF. CDR3 DNA: TGTGCCAGCAGTGACCGGACAGGGGGCCAGCCCCAGCATTTT.